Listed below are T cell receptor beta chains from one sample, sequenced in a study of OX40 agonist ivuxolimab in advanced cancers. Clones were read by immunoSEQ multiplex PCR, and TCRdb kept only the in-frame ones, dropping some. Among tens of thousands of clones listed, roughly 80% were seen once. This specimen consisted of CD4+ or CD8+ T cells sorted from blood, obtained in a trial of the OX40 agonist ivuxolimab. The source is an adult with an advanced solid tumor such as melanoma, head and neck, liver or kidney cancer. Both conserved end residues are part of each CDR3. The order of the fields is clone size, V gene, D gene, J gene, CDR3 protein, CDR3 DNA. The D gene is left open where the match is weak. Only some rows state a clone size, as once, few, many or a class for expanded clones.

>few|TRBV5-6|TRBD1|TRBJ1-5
CASSLSGQSSNQPQHF
TGTGCCAGCAGCTTGTCGGGACAGTCCAGCAATCAGCCCCAGCATTTT
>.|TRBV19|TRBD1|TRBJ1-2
CASSAIQGRHYGYTF
TGTGCCAGTAGTGCCATACAGGGGAGGCACTATGGCTACACCTTC
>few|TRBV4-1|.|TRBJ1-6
CASSQDRGSAYNSPLHF
TGCGCCAGCAGCCAAGATCGAGGCAGTGCCTATAATTCACCCCTCCACTTT
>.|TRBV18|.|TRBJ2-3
CASSRNPQPDTQYF
TGTGCCAGCTCACGGAACCCACAACCAGATACGCAGTATTTT
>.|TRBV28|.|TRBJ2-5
CATIGGETQYF
TGTGCCACCATAGGCGGGGAGACCCAGTACTTC
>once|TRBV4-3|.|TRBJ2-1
CASSQDRASSQFF
TGCGCCAGCAGCCAAGATCGGGCCAGTTCCCAGTTCTTC
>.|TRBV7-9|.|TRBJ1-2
CASSLVQGGRGYTF
TGTGCCAGCAGCTTAGTCCAGGGTGGTCGAGGCTACACCTTC
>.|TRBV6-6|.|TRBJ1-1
CASRNEHDTEAFF
TGTGCCAGCAGGAATGAGCATGACACTGAAGCTTTCTTT
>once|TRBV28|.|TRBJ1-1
CASSFDRPNTEAFF
TGTGCCAGCAGTTTCGACAGACCAAACACTGAAGCTTTCTTT
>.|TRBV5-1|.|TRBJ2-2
CASSSATDTGELFF
TGCGCCAGCAGCTCCGCCACTGACACCGGGGAGCTGTTTTTT
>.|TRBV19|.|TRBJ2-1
CASSRGTLMGNEQFF
TGTGCCAGTAGCCGAGGGACCCTCATGGGGAATGAGCAGTTCTTC
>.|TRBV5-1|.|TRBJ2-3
CASSLAQDTQYF
TGCGCCAGCAGCTTGGCCCAAGATACGCAGTATTTT
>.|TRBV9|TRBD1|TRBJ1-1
CASSEHPGQIEAFF
TGTGCCAGCAGCGAGCATCCGGGACAGATTGAAGCTTTCTTT
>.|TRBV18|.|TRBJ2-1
CASSPTELVSNEQFF
TGTGCCAGCTCCCCAACAGAGCTAGTTTCCAATGAGCAGTTCTTC
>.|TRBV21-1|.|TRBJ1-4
CASSNEARGWVEKLFF
TGTGCCAGCAGCAACGAGGCGAGGGGGTGGGTTGAAAAACTGTTTTTT